This TCR beta chain is drawn from a study of shared clonotypes between healthy human individuals. About 30,000 T cell genomes, or about 190 ng DNA, went into the sorted-subset replicate PCRs. Produced via immunoSEQ multiplex PCR; TCRdb's table is partial and in-frame only. Counted here are a few million clones, almost 96% occurring once; the ten biggest clones make up less than 0.15%. The CDR3 is 15 amino acids. CDR1 MNHEY and CDR2 SMNVEV come from the germline V gene (reference sequence). V lost 2 bases to trimming and J lost 3 bases; unmatched junction nucleotides: 5. The rearrangement uses TRBV27 and TRBJ2-3; 7 nucleotides match TRBD1. This TCR was recovered from a man younger than 30 in good health. Sample: naive CD4+ T cells sorted from blood. Documented subset: CD45RA+ positively selected. CDR3 DNA sequence: TGTGCCAGCAGTTTAAGGGGGCTTGGGACAGATACGCAGTATTTT. Its translation: CASSLRGLGTDTQYF.